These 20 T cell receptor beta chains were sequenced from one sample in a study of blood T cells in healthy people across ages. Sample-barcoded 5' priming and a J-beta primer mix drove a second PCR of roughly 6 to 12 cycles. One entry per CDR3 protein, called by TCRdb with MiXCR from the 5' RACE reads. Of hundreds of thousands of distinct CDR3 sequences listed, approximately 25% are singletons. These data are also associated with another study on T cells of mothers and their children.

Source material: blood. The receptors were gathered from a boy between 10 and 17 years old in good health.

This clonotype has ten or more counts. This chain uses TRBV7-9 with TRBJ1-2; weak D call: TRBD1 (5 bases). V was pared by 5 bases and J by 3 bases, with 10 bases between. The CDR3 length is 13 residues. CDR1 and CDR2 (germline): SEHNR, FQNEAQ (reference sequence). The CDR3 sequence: CASSAGTDYGYTF. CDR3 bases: TGTGCCAGCAGCGCCGGGACGGACTATGGCTACACCTTC.

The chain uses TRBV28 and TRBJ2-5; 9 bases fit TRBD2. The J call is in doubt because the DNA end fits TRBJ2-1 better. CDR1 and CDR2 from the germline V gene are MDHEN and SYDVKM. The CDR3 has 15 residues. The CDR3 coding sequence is TGTGCCAGCAGTTTAACTAGCGGGTTTATAGATGAGCAGTTCTTC. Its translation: CASSLTSGFIDEQFF.

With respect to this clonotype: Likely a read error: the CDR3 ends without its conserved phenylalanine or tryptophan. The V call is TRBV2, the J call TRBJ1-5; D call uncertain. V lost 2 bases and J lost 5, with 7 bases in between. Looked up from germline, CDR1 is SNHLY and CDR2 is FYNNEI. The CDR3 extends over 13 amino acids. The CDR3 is CASSEWGDQPQHL. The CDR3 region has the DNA TGTGCCAGCAGTGAATGGGGAGATCAGCCCCAGCATCTT.

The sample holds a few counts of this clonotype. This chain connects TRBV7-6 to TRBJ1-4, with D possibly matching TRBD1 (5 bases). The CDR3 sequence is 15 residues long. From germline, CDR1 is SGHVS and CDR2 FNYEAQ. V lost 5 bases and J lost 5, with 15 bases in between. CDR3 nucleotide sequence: TGTGCCAGCAGCCCCGGGACCGCCAACAATGAAAAACTGTTTTTT. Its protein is CASSPGTANNEKLFF. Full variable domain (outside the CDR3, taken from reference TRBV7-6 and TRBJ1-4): GAGVSQSPRYKVTKRGQDVALRCDPISGHVSLYWYRQALGQGPEFLTYFNYEAQQDKSGLPNDRFSAERPEGSISTLTIQRTEQRDSAMYRCASSPGTANNEKLFFGSGTQLSVL.

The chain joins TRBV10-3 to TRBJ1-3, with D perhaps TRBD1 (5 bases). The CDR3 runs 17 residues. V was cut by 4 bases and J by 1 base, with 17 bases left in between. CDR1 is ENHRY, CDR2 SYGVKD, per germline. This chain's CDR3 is CAISVGDPGRSGNTIYF. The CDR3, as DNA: TGTGCCATCAGTGTAGGGGACCCTGGAAGATCTGGAAACACCATATATTTT.

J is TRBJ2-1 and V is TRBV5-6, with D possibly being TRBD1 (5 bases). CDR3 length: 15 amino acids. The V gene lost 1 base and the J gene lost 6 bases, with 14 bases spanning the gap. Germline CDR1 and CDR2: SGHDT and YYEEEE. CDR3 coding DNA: TGTGCCAGCAGCTTGTTAGACAGAACCTCCAATGAGCAGTTCTTC. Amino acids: CASSLLDRTSNEQFF.

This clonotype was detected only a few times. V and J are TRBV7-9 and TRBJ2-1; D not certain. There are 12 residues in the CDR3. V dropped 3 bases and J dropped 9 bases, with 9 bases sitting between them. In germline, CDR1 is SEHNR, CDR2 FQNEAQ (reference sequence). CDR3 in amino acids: CASSFDLLEQFF. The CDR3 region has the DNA TGTGCCAGCAGCTTTGACCTCCTTGAGCAGTTCTTC.

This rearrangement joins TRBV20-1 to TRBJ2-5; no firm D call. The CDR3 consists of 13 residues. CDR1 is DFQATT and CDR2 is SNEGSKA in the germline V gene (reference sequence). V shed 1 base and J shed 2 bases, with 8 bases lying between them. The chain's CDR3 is CSARGSPQETQYF. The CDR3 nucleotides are TGCAGTGCTAGAGGATCCCCACAAGAGACCCAGTACTTC.

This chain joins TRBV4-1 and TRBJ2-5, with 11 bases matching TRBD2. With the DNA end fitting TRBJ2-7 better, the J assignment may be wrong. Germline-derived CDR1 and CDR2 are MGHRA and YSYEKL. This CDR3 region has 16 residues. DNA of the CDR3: TGCGCCAGCAGCCAAGAGGGACTAGCGGATGCCTACGAGCAGTACTTC. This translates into CASSQEGLADAYEQYF.

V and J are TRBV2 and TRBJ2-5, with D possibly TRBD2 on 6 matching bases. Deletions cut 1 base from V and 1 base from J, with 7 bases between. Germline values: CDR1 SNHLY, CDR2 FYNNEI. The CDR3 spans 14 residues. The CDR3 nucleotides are TGTGCCAGCAGTGAAGGGGACTTCCAAGAGACCCAGTACTTC. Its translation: CASSEGDFQETQYF.

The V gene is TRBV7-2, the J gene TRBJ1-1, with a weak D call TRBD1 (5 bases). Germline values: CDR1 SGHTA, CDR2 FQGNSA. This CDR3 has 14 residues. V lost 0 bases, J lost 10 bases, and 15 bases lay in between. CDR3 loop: CASSLAGVEGRAFF. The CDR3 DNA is TGTGCCAGCAGCTTAGCTGGAGTGGAGGGGCGAGCTTTCTTT.

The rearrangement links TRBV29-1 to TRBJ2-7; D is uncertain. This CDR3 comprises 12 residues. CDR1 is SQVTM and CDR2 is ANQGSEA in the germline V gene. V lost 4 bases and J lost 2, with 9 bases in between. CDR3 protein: CSVVTEAYEQYF. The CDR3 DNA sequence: TGCAGCGTTGTTACGGAAGCCTACGAGCAGTACTTC.

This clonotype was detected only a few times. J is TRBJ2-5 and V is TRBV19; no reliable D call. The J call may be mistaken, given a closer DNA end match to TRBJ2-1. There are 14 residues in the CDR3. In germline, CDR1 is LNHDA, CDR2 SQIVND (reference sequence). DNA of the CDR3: TGTGCCAGTAGTATTATGTTATCAGGCGATGAGCAGTTCTTC. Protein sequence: CASSIMLSGDEQFF.

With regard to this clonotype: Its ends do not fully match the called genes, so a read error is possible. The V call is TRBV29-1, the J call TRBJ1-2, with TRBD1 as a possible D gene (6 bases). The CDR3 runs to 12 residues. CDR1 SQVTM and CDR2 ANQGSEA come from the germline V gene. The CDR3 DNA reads TGCATCGTTGACAGGCAGGGTTATGGCTACACCTTC. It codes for CIVDRQGYGYTF.

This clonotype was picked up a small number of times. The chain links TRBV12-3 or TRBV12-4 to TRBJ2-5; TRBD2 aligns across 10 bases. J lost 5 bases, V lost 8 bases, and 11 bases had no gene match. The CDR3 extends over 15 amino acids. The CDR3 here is CASAASGSDGETQYF. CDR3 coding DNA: TGTGCCAGCGCGGCTAGCGGGAGTGACGGGGAGACCCAGTACTTC.

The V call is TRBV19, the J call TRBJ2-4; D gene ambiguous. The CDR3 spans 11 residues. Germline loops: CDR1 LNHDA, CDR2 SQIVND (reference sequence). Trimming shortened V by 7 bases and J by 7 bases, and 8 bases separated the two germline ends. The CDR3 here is CASNSGNIQYF. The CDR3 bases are TGTGCCAGTAACTCCGGGAACATTCAGTACTTC. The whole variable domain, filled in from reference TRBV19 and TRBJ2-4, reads DGGITQSPKYLFRKEGQNVTLSCEQNLNHDAMYWYRQDPGQGLRLIYYSQIVNDFQKGDIAEGYSVSREKKESFPLTVTSAQKNPTAFYLCASNSGNIQYFGAGTRLSVL.

The CDR3 protein is CSAHLGGSADTQYF. DNA for the CDR3: TGCAGTGCCCATCTAGGCGGGAGTGCAGATACGCAGTATTTT. The rearrangement uses TRBV20-1 and TRBJ2-3; 7 bases match TRBD2. Looked up from germline, CDR1 is DFQATT and CDR2 is SNEGSKA (reference sequence). V gave up 6 bases and J gave up 4 bases; unmatched junction bases: 10. CDR3 size: 14 residues.

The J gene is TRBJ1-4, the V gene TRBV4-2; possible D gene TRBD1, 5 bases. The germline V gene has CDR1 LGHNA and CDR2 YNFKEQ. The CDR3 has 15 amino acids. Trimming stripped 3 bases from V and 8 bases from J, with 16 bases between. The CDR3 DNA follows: TGTGCCAGCAGCCACCCACAGGCAACGGGGGAAAAACTGTTTTTT. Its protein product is CASSHPQATGEKLFF.

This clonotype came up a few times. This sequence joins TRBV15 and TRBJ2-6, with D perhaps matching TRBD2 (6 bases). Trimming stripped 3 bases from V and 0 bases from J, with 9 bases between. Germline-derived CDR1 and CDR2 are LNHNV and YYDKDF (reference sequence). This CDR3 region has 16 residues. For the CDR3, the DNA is TGTGCCACCAGCAGGGGGGGAAGCTCTGGGGCCAACGTCCTGACTTTC. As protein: CATSRGGSSGANVLTF.

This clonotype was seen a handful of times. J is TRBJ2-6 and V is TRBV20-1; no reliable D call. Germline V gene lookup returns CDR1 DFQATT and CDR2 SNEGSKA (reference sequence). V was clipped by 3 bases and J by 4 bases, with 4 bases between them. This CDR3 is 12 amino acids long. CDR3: CSASAGANVLTF. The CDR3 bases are TGCAGTGCTAGCGCGGGGGCCAACGTCCTGACTTTC.